A selection of T cell receptor beta chains follows, all from one sample in a study of T cell responses to AZD1222 COVID-19 vaccine. The method was immunoSEQ multiplex PCR; TCRdb's version includes in-frame clones alone and lacks a portion of them. The data show about 93,000 clones, roughly 89% seen once. The source material was peripheral blood, sampled on day 0 of MenACWY control vaccination. The receptor set was obtained from an adult in good health. CDR3s include the opening cysteine and the closing phenylalanine or tryptophan. D genes are given only for firm matches. The listing skips clone size in some rows; elsewhere it reads once, few, many or a size class.

.,TRBV7-8,TRBJ2-3,.,CASTHTDTQYF,TGTGCCAGCACTCACACAGATACGCAGTATTTT
TRBD2,TRBV3-1/TRBV3-2,TRBJ2-5,.,CASSLRLAGGPGETQYF,TGTGCCAGCAGCCTTCGACTAGCGGGGGGGCCGGGAGAGACCCAGTACTTC
.,TRBV3-1/TRBV3-2,TRBJ1-6,.,CASSQQLGSPLHF,TGTGCCAGCAGCCAACAACTAGGCTCACCCCTCCACTTT
.,TRBV9,TRBJ2-2,few,CASSPTTANTGELFF,TGTGCCAGCAGCCCAACTACAGCGAACACCGGGGAGCTGTTTTTT
.,TRBV24-1,TRBJ2-4,.,CATSDPHRDAKNIQYF,TGTGCCACCAGTGATCCTCACAGGGATGCCAAAAACATTCAGTACTTC
.,TRBV6-2/TRBV6-3,TRBJ2-1,.,CASSRPGVLGNEQFF,TGTGCCAGCAGCCGCCCTGGGGTCCTGGGCAATGAGCAGTTCTTC
TRBD1,TRBV6-5,TRBJ1-5,.,CASSSGTGLDQPQHF,TGTGCCAGCAGTTCCGGGACAGGGCTCGATCAGCCCCAGCATTTT
.,TRBV7-2,TRBJ2-3,.,CASSSGGADTQYF,TGTGCCAGCAGCTCCGGCGGGGCAGATACGCAGTATTTT
TRBD2,TRBV4-1,TRBJ2-1,.,CASSPRLAGGAWSYNEQFF,TGCGCCAGCAGCCCTAGACTAGCGGGGGGGGCTTGGTCCTACAATGAGCAGTTCTTC
.,TRBV4-3,TRBJ2-7,.,CASSRGRVDLYEQYF,TGCGCCAGCAGCCGAGGCCGCGTTGACTTATACGAGCAGTACTTC
TRBD2,TRBV6-1,TRBJ2-7,.,CASSEGSGGYYEQYF,TGTGCCAGCAGTGAAGGTAGCGGGGGGTACTACGAGCAGTACTTC
.,TRBV27,TRBJ2-2,.,CASSLGLPGELFF,TGTGCCAGCAGTCTAGGGCTGCCCGGGGAGCTGTTTTTT
.,TRBV5-5,TRBJ1-5,.,CASSLTTGPGQPQHF,TGTGCCAGCAGCTTAACAACAGGGCCAGGACAGCCCCAGCATTTT
TRBD1,TRBV6-6,TRBJ1-1,.,CATQDRGLANTEAFF,TGTGCCACTCAGGACAGGGGGCTGGCGAACACTGAAGCTTTCTTT
TRBD2,TRBV10-3,TRBJ2-5,.,CAIRTSGGAGETQYF,TGTGCCATCAGGACTAGCGGGGGGGCCGGTGAGACCCAGTACTTC